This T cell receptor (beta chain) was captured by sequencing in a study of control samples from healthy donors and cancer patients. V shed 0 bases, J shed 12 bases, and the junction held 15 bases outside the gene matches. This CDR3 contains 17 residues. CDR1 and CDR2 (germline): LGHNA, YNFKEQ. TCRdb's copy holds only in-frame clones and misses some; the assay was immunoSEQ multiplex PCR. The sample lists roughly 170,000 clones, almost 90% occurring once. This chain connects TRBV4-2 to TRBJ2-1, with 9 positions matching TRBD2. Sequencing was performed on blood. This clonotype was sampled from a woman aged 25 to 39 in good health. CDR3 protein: CASSQDLERLAGNTQFF. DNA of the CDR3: TGTGCCAGCAGCCAAGATCTCGAACGGCTAGCGGGAAATACGCAGTTCTTC.